One sample yielded the 13 T cell receptor beta chains listed below, sequenced in a study of cytomegalovirus exposure and HLA in healthy donors. A multiplex PCR was run with 60 Vbeta primers and 13 Jbeta primers. The assay was immunoSEQ multiplex PCR, and TCRdb's table has in-frame clones only and misses some. The sample lists over 90,000 clones, 55% to 75% occurring once. Sequenced sample: PBMCs. All receptors come from a man aged 60 to 75 in good health and CMV-seronegative.

In this sample, this clone turned up once. V is TRBV5-1 and J is TRBJ2-2; no firm D call. V was trimmed by 4 bases and J by 6 bases, leaving 10 bases between them. Per the germline V gene, CDR1 is SGHRS and CDR2 is YFSETQ. The CDR3 totals 13 residues. The CDR3 sequence: CASSVRGSGELFF. DNA for the CDR3: TGCGCCAGCAGCGTTCGAGGTTCCGGGGAGCTGTTTTTT. The complete variable domain, with remaining parts taken from reference TRBV5-1 and TRBJ2-2, reads KAGVTQTPRYLIKTRGQQVTLSCSPISGHRSVSWYQQTPGQGLQFLFEYFSETQRNKGNFPGRFSGRQFSNSRSEMNVSTLELGDSALYLCASSVRGSGELFFGEGSRLTVL.

V is TRBV2 and J is TRBJ2-7; D not certain. There are 12 residues in the CDR3. V was pared by 5 bases and J by 3 bases, with 8 bases between. Germline V gene lookup returns CDR1 SNHLY and CDR2 FYNNEI. CDR3 bases: TGTGCCAGCAGTAACTACATCTACGAGCAGTACTTC. Protein product: CASSNYIYEQYF.

V usage is TRBV7-8 and J usage is TRBJ2-3, with TRBD2 matching 10 bases. With 1 base clipped from V and 9 bases from J, the junction kept 10 bases outside the gene matches. In germline, CDR1 is SGHVS, CDR2 FQNEAQ. This CDR3 spans 16 amino acids. DNA of the CDR3: TGTGCCAGCAGCTTAGAGCGGGGGGGGGTGGGGGAAACGCAGTATTTT. This codes for CASSLERGGVGETQYF.

The chain has TRBV6-5 and TRBJ1-4; TRBD1 aligns across 7 bases. The CDR3 covers 15 residues. The germline CDR1 and CDR2 sequences are MNHEY and SVGAGI. V lost 7 bases, J lost 4 bases, and 9 bases stayed unmatched. The CDR3 sequence: CASKSRGTDNEKLFF. CDR3 nucleotide sequence: TGTGCCAGCAAATCACGTGGGACAGATAATGAAAAACTGTTTTTT.

The chain recombines TRBV14 with TRBJ2-7; tentatively, D is TRBD2 (6 bases). The CDR3 sequence is 13 residues long. Germline V gene sequence: CDR1 SGHDN, CDR2 FVKESK. Deletions cut 4 bases from V and 2 bases from J, with 9 bases between. DNA of the CDR3: TGTGCCAGCAGCCCCCGCGGGGCCTACGAGCAGTACTTC. As protein: CASSPRGAYEQYF.

The V gene is TRBV29-1, the J gene TRBJ1-1, with 10 bases identical to TRBD1. Trimming cost V 4 bases and J 1 base; bases outside gene matches: 9. Germline CDR1 SQVTM, CDR2 ANQGSEA. This CDR3 comprises 16 residues. The CDR3 DNA reads as TGCAGCGTTGGGCCGGGACAGGGGAGACCGAACACTGAAGCTTTCTTT. As protein: CSVGPGQGRPNTEAFF. Complete variable domain (other parts from reference TRBV29-1 and TRBJ1-1): SAVISQKPSRDICQRGTSLTIQCQVDSQVTMMFWYRQQPGQSLTLIATANQGSEATYESGFVIDKFPISRPNLTFSTLTVSNMSPEDSSIYLCSVGPGQGRPNTEAFFGQGTRLTVV.

The gene calls are TRBV5-4 and TRBJ2-5, with 11 bases aligning to TRBD2. Germline CDR1 SGHNT, CDR2 YYREEE (reference sequence). The CDR3 is made up of 15 amino acids. V was clipped by 5 bases and J by 12 bases; unmatched bases: 15. This chain's CDR3 is CASRTSGGPGGVEYF. In DNA form, the CDR3 reads TGTGCCAGCAGAACTAGCGGGGGCCCAGGGGGGGTGGAGTACTTC. Based on the CDR3 plus reference TRBV5-4 and TRBJ2-5, the full variable domain is ETGVTQSPTHLIKTRGQQVTLRCSSQSGHNTVSWYQQALGQGPQFIFQYYREEENGRGNFPPRFSGLQFPNYSSELNVNALELDDSALYLCASRTSGGPGGVEYFGPGTRLLVL.

The chain joins TRBV30 to TRBJ2-1; D remains ambiguous. V lost 4 bases and J 5 bases, leaving 9 bases between the germline ends. The CDR3 covers 12 residues. The germline gives CDR1 GTSNPN, CDR2 SVGIG (reference sequence). CDR3 sequence: CAWTWSDNEQFF. DNA of the CDR3: TGTGCCTGGACTTGGAGCGACAATGAGCAGTTCTTC.

As DNA, the CDR3 is TGTGCCAGCAGCGACCCAAGACAGGGTAGCAATCAGCCCCAGCATTTT. Amino acid sequence: CASSDPRQGSNQPQHF. The chain links TRBV11-2 to TRBJ1-5; TRBD1 aligns across 7 bases. Unmatched junction bases numbered 7, after V lost 5 bases and J lost 0 bases. Germline V gene lookup returns CDR1 SGHAT and CDR2 FQNNGV. This CDR3 region has 16 residues.

This clone turned up a few times. This chain connects TRBV9 to TRBJ1-2; D not certain. Trimming removed 0 bases from V and 8 bases from J, with 14 bases in between. Germline CDR1 is SGDLS and CDR2 is YYNGEE. The CDR3 consists of 14 residues. CDR3 nucleotides: TGTGCCAGCAGCGTAGCCCAGGCTCGGGGAGGCTACACCTTC. This gives the protein CASSVAQARGGYTF.

The V gene is TRBV5-6, the J gene TRBJ2-7; maybe TRBD1 (6 bases). The CDR3 covers 14 residues. Germline assignment: CDR1 SGHDT and CDR2 YYEEEE. Trimming left V 2 bases short and J 2 bases short, with 11 bases between. Written as DNA, the CDR3 is TGTGCCAGCAGCTTCGGCGGACAGCCCTACGAGCAGTACTTC. This sequence encodes CASSFGGQPYEQYF. Filled out from reference TRBV5-6 and TRBJ2-7, the complete variable domain reads DAGVTQSPTHLIKTRGQQVTLRCSPKSGHDTVSWYQQALGQGPQFIFQYYEEEERQRGNFPDRFSGHQFPNYSSELNVNALLLGDSALYLCASSFGGQPYEQYFGPGTRLTVT.

The chain employs TRBV10-3 and TRBJ1-4; tentatively, D is TRBD1 (5 bases). Germline V gives CDR1 ENHRY, CDR2 SYGVKD. Trimming shortened V by 2 bases and J by 1 base, and 11 bases separated the two germline ends. This CDR3 is 16 amino acids long. The chain's CDR3 is CAISELGTVTNEKLFF. For the CDR3, the DNA is TGTGCCATCAGTGAGCTAGGGACTGTAACTAATGAAAAACTGTTTTTT.

This chain joins TRBV19 and TRBJ2-5; 12 positions match TRBD2. The J call may be incorrect, as the DNA end agrees better with TRBJ2-7. From germline, CDR1 is LNHDA and CDR2 SQIVND (reference sequence). The CDR3 loop spans 14 amino acids. CDR3 protein: CASGRLAGDYEQYF. CDR3 nucleotides: TGTGCCAGCGGAAGACTAGCGGGAGATTACGAGCAGTACTTC.